One sample yielded the 9 T cell receptor beta chains listed below, sequenced in a study of cytomegalovirus exposure and HLA in healthy donors. Vbeta (60) and Jbeta (13) primers were used in the PCR. Profiling relied on immunoSEQ multiplex PCR, and the TCRdb table lists in-frame clones only, not all of them. The table lists under 65,000 clones. The sequenced material came from PBMCs. These receptors originate from a woman aged 25 to 39 in good health and CMV-seropositive.

This chain uses TRBV19 with TRBJ2-2, with 7 bases matching TRBD1. CDR3 length: 14 amino acids. Unmatched junction bases numbered 2, after V lost 6 bases and J lost 1 base. Germline CDR1 and CDR2: LNHDA and SQIVND (reference sequence). CDR3 sequence: CASRRTGNTGELFF. In nucleotides, the CDR3 is TGTGCCAGTAGGCGGACAGGGAACACCGGGGAGCTGTTTTTT.

This chain uses TRBV5-1 with TRBJ1-1; 7 bases match TRBD1. The ends lost 4 bases at V and 3 bases at J; junction bases unmatched: 3. This CDR3 has 13 residues. Germline V gene lookup returns CDR1 SGHRS and CDR2 YFSETQ. CDR3 region: CASSPTGDTEAFF. DNA of the CDR3: TGCGCCAGCAGCCCCACAGGGGACACTGAAGCTTTCTTT.

V usage is TRBV11-3 and J usage is TRBJ1-2; D perhaps matches TRBD1 (5 bases). This CDR3 spans 13 amino acids. V gave up 0 bases and J gave up 8 bases, with 10 bases separating them. Germline V gene lookup returns CDR1 SGHNT and CDR2 YENEEA. The DNA of the CDR3 is TGTGCCAGCAGCTTAGATAGGGGACTCGGCTACACCTTC. Translated: CASSLDRGLGYTF.

The chain employs TRBV7-9 and TRBJ1-3; TRBD1 is a possible D gene (6 bases). Germline values: CDR1 SEHNR, CDR2 FQNEAQ (reference sequence). Between the trimmed V and J ends, which lost 6 bases and 3 bases, there was a span of 15 bases. CDR3 length equals 15 residues. CDR3 coding DNA: TGTGCCAGCAGTTTGGGGGGGGCTGATGGAAACACCATATATTTT. Amino acid sequence: CASSLGGADGNTIYF.

The V and J genes are TRBV6-5 and TRBJ2-7; D uncertain. The CDR3 loop spans 14 amino acids. CDR1 MNHEY and CDR2 SVGAGI come from the germline V gene. V was shortened by 5 bases and J by 5 bases, with 16 bases between the two germline ends. CDR3 bases: TGTGCCAGCAGTCCCTGGGTAGCTCGGAACGAGCAGTACTTC. Translation gives CASSPWVARNEQYF.

This chain connects TRBV30 to TRBJ2-5; TRBD2 matches 7 bases. This CDR3 is 15 amino acids long. V lost 1 base to trimming and J lost 4 bases; unmatched junction nucleotides: 9. CDR1 and CDR2 (germline): GTSNPN, SVGIG (reference sequence). CDR3 sequence reads: CAWSGLAVQGETQYF. CDR3 DNA sequence: TGTGCCTGGAGTGGGCTAGCGGTGCAGGGAGAGACCCAGTACTTC.

The chain joins TRBV11-3 to TRBJ2-5; D perhaps matches TRBD1 (5 bases). V lost 5 bases to trimming and J lost 0 bases, with 13 bases between them. Looked up from germline, CDR1 is SGHNT and CDR2 is YENEEA. The CDR3 consists of 15 residues. CDR3 nucleotide sequence: TGTGCCAGCAGCCAGGGTTTATCGTACCAAGAGACCCAGTACTTC. Its translation is CASSQGLSYQETQYF.

The rearrangement uses TRBV5-1 and TRBJ1-2; TRBD1 matches 8 bases. V lost 3 bases to trimming and J lost 7 bases; unmatched junction nucleotides: 14. The CDR3 sequence is 16 residues long. Germline CDR1 SGHRS, CDR2 YFSETQ. The CDR3 here is CASSSGQARPRGGYTF. The CDR3 DNA reads TGCGCCAGCAGCTCGGGACAGGCGCGGCCACGCGGTGGCTACACCTTC.

This chain links TRBV30 with TRBJ2-7, with 10 bases fitting TRBD2. The CDR3 spans 17 residues. Looked up from germline, CDR1 is GTSNPN and CDR2 is SVGIG (reference sequence). The V segment lost 3 bases and the J segment 1 base; nucleotides outside the gene matches: 12. Here the CDR3 reads CAWRPMGLAFSSYEQYF. CDR3 DNA sequence: TGTGCCTGGAGACCCATGGGACTAGCGTTCTCATCCTACGAGCAGTACTTC.